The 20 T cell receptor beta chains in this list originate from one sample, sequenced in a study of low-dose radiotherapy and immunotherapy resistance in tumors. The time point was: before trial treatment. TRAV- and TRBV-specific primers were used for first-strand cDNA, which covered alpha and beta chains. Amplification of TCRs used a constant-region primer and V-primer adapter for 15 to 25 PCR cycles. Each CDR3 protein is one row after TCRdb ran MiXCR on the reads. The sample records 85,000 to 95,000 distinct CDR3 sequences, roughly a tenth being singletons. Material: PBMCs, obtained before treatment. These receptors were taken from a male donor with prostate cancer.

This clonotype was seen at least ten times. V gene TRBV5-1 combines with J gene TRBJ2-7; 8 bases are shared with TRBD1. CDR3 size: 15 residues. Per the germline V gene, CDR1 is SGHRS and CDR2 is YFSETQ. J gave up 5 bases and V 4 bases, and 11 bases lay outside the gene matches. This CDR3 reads CASSGGQGASDEQYF. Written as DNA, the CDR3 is TGCGCCAGCAGCGGCGGACAGGGCGCCTCGGACGAGCAGTACTTC.

This CDR3 reads CASSAGLALYNEQFF. CDR3 coding DNA: TGTGCCAGCAGTGCCGGACTAGCGTTATACAATGAGCAGTTCTTC. The V call is TRBV6-4, the J call TRBJ2-1; the match to TRBD2 covers 9 bases. The CDR3 is 15 residues long. The germline CDR1 and CDR2 sequences are MRHNA and SNTAGT. J gave up 4 bases and V 4 bases, and 5 bases lay outside the gene matches.

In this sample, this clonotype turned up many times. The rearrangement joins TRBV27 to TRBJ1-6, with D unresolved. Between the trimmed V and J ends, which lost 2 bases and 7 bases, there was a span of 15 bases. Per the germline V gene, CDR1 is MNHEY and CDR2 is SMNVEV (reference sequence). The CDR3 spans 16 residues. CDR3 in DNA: TGTGCCAGCAGTTTAAACCCAGAGCCGCTAAATTCACCCCTCCACTTT. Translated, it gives CASSLNPEPLNSPLHF.

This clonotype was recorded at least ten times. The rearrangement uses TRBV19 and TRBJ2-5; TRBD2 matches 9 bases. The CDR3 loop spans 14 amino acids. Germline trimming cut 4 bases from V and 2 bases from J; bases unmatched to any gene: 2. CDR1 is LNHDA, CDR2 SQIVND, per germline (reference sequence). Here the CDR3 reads CASSTSGIQETQYF. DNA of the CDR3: TGTGCCAGTAGTACTAGCGGGATACAAGAGACCCAGTACTTC.

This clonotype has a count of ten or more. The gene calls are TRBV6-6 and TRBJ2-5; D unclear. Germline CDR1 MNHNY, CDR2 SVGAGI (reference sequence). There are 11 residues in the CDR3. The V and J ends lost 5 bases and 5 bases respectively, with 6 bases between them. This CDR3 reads CASSAMETQYF. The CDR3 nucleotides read TGTGCCAGCAGTGCTATGGAGACCCAGTACTTC.

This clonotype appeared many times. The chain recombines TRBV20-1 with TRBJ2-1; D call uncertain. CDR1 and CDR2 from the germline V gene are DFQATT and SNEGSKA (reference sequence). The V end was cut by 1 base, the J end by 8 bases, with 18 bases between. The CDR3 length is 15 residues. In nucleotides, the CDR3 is TGCAGTGCTAGAGCCGACACTGCGATTGTGGATGAGCAGTTCTTC. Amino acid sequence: CSARADTAIVDEQFF.

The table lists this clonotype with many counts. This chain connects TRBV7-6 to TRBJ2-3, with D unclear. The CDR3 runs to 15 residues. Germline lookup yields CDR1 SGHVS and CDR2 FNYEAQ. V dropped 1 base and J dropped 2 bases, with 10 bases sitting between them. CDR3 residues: CASSLGGGPTDTQYF. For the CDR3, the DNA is TGTGCCAGCAGCTTAGGGGGTGGTCCCACAGATACGCAGTATTTT.

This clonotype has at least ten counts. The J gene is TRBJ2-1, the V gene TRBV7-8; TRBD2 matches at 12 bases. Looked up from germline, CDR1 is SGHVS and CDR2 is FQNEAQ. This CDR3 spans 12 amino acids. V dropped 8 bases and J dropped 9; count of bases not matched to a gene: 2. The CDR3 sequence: CASGLAGTEQFF. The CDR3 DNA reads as TGTGCCAGCGGACTAGCGGGAACTGAGCAGTTCTTC.

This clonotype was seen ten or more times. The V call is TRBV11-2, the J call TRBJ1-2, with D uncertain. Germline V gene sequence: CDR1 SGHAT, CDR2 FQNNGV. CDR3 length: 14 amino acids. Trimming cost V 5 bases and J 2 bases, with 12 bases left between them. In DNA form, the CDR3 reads TGTGCCAGCAGCGAAGGCCGGGCCAACTATGGCTACACCTTC. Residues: CASSEGRANYGYTF.

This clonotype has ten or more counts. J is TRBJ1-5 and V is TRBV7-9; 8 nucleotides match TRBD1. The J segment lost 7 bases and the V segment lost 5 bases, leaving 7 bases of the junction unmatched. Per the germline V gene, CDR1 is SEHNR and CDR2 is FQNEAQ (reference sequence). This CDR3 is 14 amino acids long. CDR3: CASSPQGAGQPQHF. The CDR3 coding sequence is TGTGCCAGCAGCCCGCAGGGGGCGGGCCAGCCCCAGCATTTT.

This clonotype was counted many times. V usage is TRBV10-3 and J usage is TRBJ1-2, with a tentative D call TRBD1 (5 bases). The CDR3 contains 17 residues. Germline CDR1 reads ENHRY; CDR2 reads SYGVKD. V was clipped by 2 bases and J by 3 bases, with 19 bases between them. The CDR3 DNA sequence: TGTGCCATCAGTGAGCCTTCGACGCAGGGAGGGCACTATGGCTACACCTTC. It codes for CAISEPSTQGGHYGYTF.

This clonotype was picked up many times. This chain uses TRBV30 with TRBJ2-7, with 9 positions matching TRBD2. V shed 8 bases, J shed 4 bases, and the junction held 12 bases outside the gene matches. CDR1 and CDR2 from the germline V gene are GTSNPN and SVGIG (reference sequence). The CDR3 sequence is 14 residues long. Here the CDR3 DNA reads TGTGCCGGTTGGCCCGGAACTAGCGGGTACGAGCAGTACTTC. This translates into CAGWPGTSGYEQYF.

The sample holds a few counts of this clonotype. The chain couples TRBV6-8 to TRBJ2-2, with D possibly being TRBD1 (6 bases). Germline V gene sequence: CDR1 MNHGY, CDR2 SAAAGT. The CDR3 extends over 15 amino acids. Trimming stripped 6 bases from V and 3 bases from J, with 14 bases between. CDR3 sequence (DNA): TGTGCCAGCAGGGTTGACAGGTCTTACACCGGGGAGCTGTTTTTT. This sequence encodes CASRVDRSYTGELFF.

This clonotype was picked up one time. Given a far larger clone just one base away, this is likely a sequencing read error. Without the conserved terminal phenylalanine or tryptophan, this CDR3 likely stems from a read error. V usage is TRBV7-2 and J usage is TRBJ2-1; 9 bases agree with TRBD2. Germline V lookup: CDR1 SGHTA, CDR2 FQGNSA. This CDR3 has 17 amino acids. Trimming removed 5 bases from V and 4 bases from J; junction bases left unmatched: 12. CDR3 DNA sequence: TGTGCCAGCAGCCCTGCTAGCGGGGAGGGCCGATACAATGAGCAGTTCCTC. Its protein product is CASSPASGEGRYNEQFL.

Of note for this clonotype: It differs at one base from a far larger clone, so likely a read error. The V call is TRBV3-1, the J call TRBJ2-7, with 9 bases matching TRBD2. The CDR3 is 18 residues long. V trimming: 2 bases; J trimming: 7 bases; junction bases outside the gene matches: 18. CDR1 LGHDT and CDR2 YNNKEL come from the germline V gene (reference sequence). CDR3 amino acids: CASSQYATGTSTYNEQYF. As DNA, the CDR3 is TGTGCCAGCAGCCAATACGCAACCGGGACTAGCACCTACAATGAGCAGTACTTC.

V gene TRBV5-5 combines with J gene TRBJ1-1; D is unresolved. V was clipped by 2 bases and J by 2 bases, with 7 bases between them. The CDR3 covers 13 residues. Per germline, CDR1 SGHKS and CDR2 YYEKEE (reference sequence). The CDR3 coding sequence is TGTGCCAGCAGCTTTCAGACAAACACTGAAGCTTTCTTT. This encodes CASSFQTNTEAFF.

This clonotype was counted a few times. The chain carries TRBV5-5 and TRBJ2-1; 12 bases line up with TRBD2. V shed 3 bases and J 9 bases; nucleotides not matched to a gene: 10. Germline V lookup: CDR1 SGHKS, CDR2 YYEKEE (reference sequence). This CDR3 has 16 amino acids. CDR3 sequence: CASSWSGTSGPGEQFF. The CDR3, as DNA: TGTGCCAGCAGCTGGAGTGGGACTAGCGGGCCTGGTGAGCAGTTCTTC.

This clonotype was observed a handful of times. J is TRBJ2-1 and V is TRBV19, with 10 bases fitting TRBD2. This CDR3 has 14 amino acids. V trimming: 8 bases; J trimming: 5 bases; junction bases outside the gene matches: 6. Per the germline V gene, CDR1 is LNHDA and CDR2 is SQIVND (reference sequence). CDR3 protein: CASLDLAGDNEQFF. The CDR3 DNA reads TGTGCCAGTCTAGATCTAGCGGGAGACAATGAGCAGTTCTTC.

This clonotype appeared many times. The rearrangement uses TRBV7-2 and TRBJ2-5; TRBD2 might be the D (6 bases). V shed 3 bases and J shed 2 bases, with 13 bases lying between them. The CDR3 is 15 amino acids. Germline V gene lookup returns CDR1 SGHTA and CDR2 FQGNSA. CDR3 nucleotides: TGTGCCAGCAGCTTCGTTTGGGGGACTCAAGAGACCCAGTACTTC. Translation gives CASSFVWGTQETQYF.

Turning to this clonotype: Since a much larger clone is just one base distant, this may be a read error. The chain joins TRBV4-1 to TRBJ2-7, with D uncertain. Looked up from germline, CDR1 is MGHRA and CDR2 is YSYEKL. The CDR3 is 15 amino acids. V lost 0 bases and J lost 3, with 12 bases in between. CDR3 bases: TGCGCCAGCAGCCAAGAGCCATTTCCCTTCTACGAGCAGTACGTC. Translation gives CASSQEPFPFYEQYV.